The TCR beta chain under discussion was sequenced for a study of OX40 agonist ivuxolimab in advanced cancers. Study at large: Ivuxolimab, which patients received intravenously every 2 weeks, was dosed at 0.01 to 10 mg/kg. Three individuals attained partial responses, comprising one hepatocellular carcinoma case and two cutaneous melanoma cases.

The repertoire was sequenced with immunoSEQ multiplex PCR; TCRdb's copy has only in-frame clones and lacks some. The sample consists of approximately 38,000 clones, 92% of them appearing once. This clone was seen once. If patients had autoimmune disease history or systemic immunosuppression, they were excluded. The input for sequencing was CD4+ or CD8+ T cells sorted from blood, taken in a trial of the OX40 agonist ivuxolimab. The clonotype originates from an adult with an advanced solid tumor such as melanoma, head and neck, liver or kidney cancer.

The CDR3 region has the DNA TGTGCCAGCAGCCTTTCCCCCGGGGGGGAGGATGAAAAACTGTTTTTT. This sequence encodes CASSLSPGGEDEKLFF. This chain connects TRBV4-2 to TRBJ1-4, with a tentative D call TRBD1 (5 bases). The CDR3 contains 16 residues. The germline V gene encodes CDR1 LGHNA and CDR2 YNFKEQ. V gave up 4 bases and J gave up 6 bases, with 18 bases separating them.